This entry is about one TCR beta chain. Its cognate antigen is unknown. This specimen belongs to a study of CD8 T cells in ankylosing spondylitis. Study-wide results and caveats: A TCR beta motif of 7 to 9 highly homologous variants seemed to mark ankylosing spondylitis blood.

TCRdb reanalysed the 5' RACE reads using MiXCR and keeps one entry per CDR3 protein. Of approximately 210,000 distinct CDR3 sequences listed, roughly 13% are singletons. The CDR3 length is 14 residues. The germline CDR1 and CDR2 sequences are SGHDT and YYEEEE. V was shortened by 5 bases and J by 0 bases, with 12 bases between the two germline ends. The sample comprised blood, either unsorted or a sorted T cell fraction (not recorded which). The source of this sequence is a male donor with ankylosing spondylitis or in good health (not recorded which). This sequence joins TRBV5-6 and TRBJ2-7, with D tentatively TRBD1 or TRBD2 (5 bases each). The CDR3 DNA reads TGTGCCAGCAGTAGAGGGGAAGACTCCTACGAGCAGTACTTC. Translating gives CASSRGEDSYEQYF.